The rows below give T cell receptor beta chains drawn from one sample of a study of T-cell reconstitution after alpha-beta-depleted transplantation in children. TCRdb re-derived calls from the PCR reads in MiXCR, one entry per CDR3 protein. The repertoire holds 900,000 or so distinct CDR3 sequences, with around 15% as singletons. Source: PBMCs, mostly from graft donor cells, taken 360 days after TCRalphabeta/CD19-depleted stem cell transplant. Receptors were obtained from a male patient between 5 and 17 years old who had a stem cell transplant for acute lymphoblastic leukemia, so the T cells may come from the graft donor. Each CDR3 is given with its conserved first and last residue. Fields, in order: clone size, V gene, D gene, J gene, CDR3 protein, CDR3 DNA. The D gene is left open where the match is weak. For some rows the clone size is stated as once, few or many, or as a class when expanded; others skip it.

clone size: -
V gene: TRBV9
D gene: -
J gene: TRBJ2-7
CDR3 protein: CASNRGGDEQYF
CDR3 DNA: TGTGCCAGCAACAGGGGAGGAGACGAGCAGTACTTC

clone size: -
V gene: TRBV6-6
D gene: -
J gene: TRBJ1-4
CDR3 protein: CASAPATNEKLFF
CDR3 DNA: TGTGCCAGCGCCCCTGCAACTAATGAAAAACTGTTTTTT

clone size: -
V gene: TRBV15
D gene: -
J gene: TRBJ2-1
CDR3 protein: CATSHGSVASDEQFF
CDR3 DNA: TGTGCCACCAGCCACGGGTCAGTAGCAAGCGATGAGCAGTTCTTC

clone size: few
V gene: TRBV7-6
D gene: TRBD2
J gene: TRBJ2-3
CDR3 protein: CASSLMIAGGSTDTQYF
CDR3 DNA: TGTGCCAGCAGCTTAATGATTGCGGGAGGAAGCACAGATACGCAGTATTTT

clone size: -
V gene: TRBV12-3/TRBV12-4
D gene: TRBD1
J gene: TRBJ1-5
CDR3 protein: CASSPRTGNSNQPQHF
CDR3 DNA: TGTGCCAGCAGTCCCCGGACAGGGAATAGCAATCAGCCCCAGCATTTT

clone size: few
V gene: TRBV6-1
D gene: -
J gene: TRBJ2-7
CDR3 protein: CASKVYGGRREQYF
CDR3 DNA: TGTGCCAGCAAGGTTTATGGGGGCCGGAGAGAGCAGTACTTC

clone size: few
V gene: TRBV27
D gene: -
J gene: TRBJ1-2
CDR3 protein: CASSPLGGGYTF
CDR3 DNA: TGTGCCAGCAGTCCCCTGGGGGGTGGCTACACCTTC

clone size: -
V gene: TRBV7-2
D gene: -
J gene: TRBJ2-7
CDR3 protein: CASSLVVPAYEQYF
CDR3 DNA: TGTGCCAGCAGCTTAGTCGTCCCAGCCTACGAGCAGTACTTC

clone size: many
V gene: TRBV29-1
D gene: -
J gene: TRBJ1-1
CDR3 protein: CSSCMNTEAFF
CDR3 DNA: TGCAGCTCTTGCATGAACACTGAAGCTTTCTTT

clone size: -
V gene: TRBV5-1
D gene: TRBD1
J gene: TRBJ2-1
CDR3 protein: CASRGLGQGIGEQFF
CDR3 DNA: TGCGCCAGCAGGGGCTTAGGACAGGGTATTGGTGAGCAGTTCTTC

clone size: few
V gene: TRBV20-1
D gene: -
J gene: TRBJ2-4
CDR3 protein: CSARAYLRAPVAKNIQYF
CDR3 DNA: TGCAGTGCTAGAGCCTATTTGAGGGCCCCGGTAGCCAAAAACATTCAGTACTTC

clone size: -
V gene: TRBV7-8
D gene: -
J gene: TRBJ2-3
CDR3 protein: CASSLFKRDTQYF
CDR3 DNA: TGTGCCAGCAGCTTATTCAAGAGAGATACGCAGTATTTT

clone size: -
V gene: TRBV7-8
D gene: -
J gene: TRBJ2-2
CDR3 protein: CASSSWGMPGGELFF
CDR3 DNA: TGTGCCAGCAGCTCCTGGGGGATGCCGGGCGGGGAGCTGTTTTTT

clone size: few
V gene: TRBV5-1
D gene: TRBD1
J gene: TRBJ1-1
CDR3 protein: CASSYTGTGNTEAFF
CDR3 DNA: TGCGCCAGCAGCTATACCGGGACAGGGAACACTGAAGCTTTCTTT

clone size: few
V gene: TRBV19
D gene: -
J gene: TRBJ2-6
CDR3 protein: CASSIDLPLAAGANVLTF
CDR3 DNA: TGTGCCAGTAGTATAGATCTACCCTTGGCAGCTGGGGCCAACGTCCTGACTTTC

clone size: many
V gene: TRBV7-9
D gene: -
J gene: TRBJ2-7
CDR3 protein: CASSFGINSYEQYF
CDR3 DNA: TGTGCCAGCAGCTTCGGCATCAACTCCTACGAGCAGTACTTC

clone size: many
V gene: TRBV11-2
D gene: TRBD2
J gene: TRBJ2-2
CDR3 protein: CASSLENRGVKTGELFF
CDR3 DNA: TGTGCCAGCAGCTTAGAGAATCGGGGGGTTAAGACCGGGGAGCTGTTTTTT

clone size: -
V gene: TRBV7-9
D gene: TRBD1
J gene: TRBJ2-2
CDR3 protein: CAGLPDRGLPNTGELFF
CDR3 DNA: TGTGCCGGGCTCCCTGACAGGGGCCTTCCGAACACCGGGGAGCTGTTTTTT

clone size: few
V gene: TRBV20-1
D gene: -
J gene: TRBJ2-1
CDR3 protein: CSARDWSSSYNEQFF
CDR3 DNA: TGCAGTGCTAGAGACTGGTCGAGCTCCTACAATGAGCAGTTCTTC

clone size: few
V gene: TRBV7-6
D gene: -
J gene: TRBJ2-3
CDR3 protein: CASSHNPGPSRDTQYF
CDR3 DNA: TGTGCCAGCAGTCACAATCCGGGACCTAGCAGGGATACGCAGTATTTT

clone size: many
V gene: TRBV20-1
D gene: -
J gene: TRBJ2-2
CDR3 protein: CSAPPRPDTGELFF
CDR3 DNA: TGCAGTGCCCCCCCCAGGCCAGACACCGGGGAGCTGTTTTTT

clone size: few
V gene: TRBV27
D gene: -
J gene: TRBJ2-1
CDR3 protein: CASSLVGVPYNEQFF
CDR3 DNA: TGTGCCAGCAGTTTAGTGGGGGTGCCCTACAATGAGCAGTTCTTC

clone size: -
V gene: TRBV5-1
D gene: -
J gene: TRBJ2-2
CDR3 protein: CASSILTGELFF
CDR3 DNA: TGCGCCAGCAGCATACTCACCGGGGAGCTGTTTTTT

clone size: -
V gene: TRBV10-3
D gene: -
J gene: TRBJ2-2
CDR3 protein: CAIKSLNTGELFF
CDR3 DNA: TGTGCCATCAAAAGTTTGAACACCGGGGAGCTGTTTTTT

clone size: few
V gene: TRBV20-1
D gene: -
J gene: TRBJ2-2
CDR3 protein: CSARDLWRGNTGELFF
CDR3 DNA: TGCAGTGCTAGAGATCTGTGGCGAGGGAACACCGGGGAGCTGTTTTTT

clone size: many
V gene: TRBV7-9
D gene: -
J gene: TRBJ1-1
CDR3 protein: CASSQDLEAFF
CDR3 DNA: TGTGCCAGCAGCCAGGACCTTGAAGCTTTCTTT

clone size: few
V gene: TRBV5-1
D gene: TRBD2
J gene: TRBJ2-5
CDR3 protein: CASSWMGLARETQYF
CDR3 DNA: TGCGCCAGCAGCTGGATGGGACTAGCGCGCGAGACCCAGTACTTC

clone size: -
V gene: TRBV29-1
D gene: TRBD1
J gene: TRBJ2-2
CDR3 protein: CSVDRANTGELFF
CDR3 DNA: TGCAGCGTCGACAGGGCGAACACCGGGGAGCTGTTTTTT

clone size: -
V gene: TRBV28
D gene: -
J gene: TRBJ1-5
CDR3 protein: CASSSTARAMHF
CDR3 DNA: TGTGCCAGCAGTTCTACCGCCAGGGCGATGCATTTT

clone size: -
V gene: TRBV11-1
D gene: -
J gene: TRBJ2-2
CDR3 protein: CASSSTWRGGENTGELFF
CDR3 DNA: TGTGCCAGCAGCTCAACCTGGAGGGGGGGAGAGAACACCGGGGAGCTGTTTTTT

clone size: -
V gene: TRBV11-2
D gene: TRBD2
J gene: TRBJ2-7
CDR3 protein: CASSFPLAGEIPYEQYF
CDR3 DNA: TGTGCCAGCAGCTTCCCCCTAGCGGGAGAAATTCCCTACGAGCAGTACTTC

clone size: few
V gene: TRBV29-1
D gene: -
J gene: TRBJ2-7
CDR3 protein: CSVDGPFSYEQYF
CDR3 DNA: TGCAGCGTTGATGGTCCTTTCTCCTACGAGCAGTACTTC

clone size: -
V gene: TRBV12-3/TRBV12-4
D gene: TRBD2
J gene: TRBJ2-3
CDR3 protein: CASSGELAGVGGGDTQYF
CDR3 DNA: TGTGCCAGCAGTGGGGAGCTAGCGGGAGTAGGGGGCGGCGATACGCAGTATTTT

clone size: -
V gene: TRBV29-1
D gene: -
J gene: TRBJ2-3
CDR3 protein: CSVEEGAGQYF
CDR3 DNA: TGCAGCGTTGAAGAAGGGGCGGGGCAGTATTTT

clone size: few
V gene: TRBV5-1
D gene: TRBD1
J gene: TRBJ2-4
CDR3 protein: CASSGRQGAEWLSKNIQYF
CDR3 DNA: TGCGCCAGCAGCGGAAGACAGGGGGCTGAGTGGCTATCCAAAAACATTCAGTACTTC

clone size: many
V gene: TRBV20-1
D gene: TRBD2
J gene: TRBJ2-3
CDR3 protein: CSASSPRESTDTQYF
CDR3 DNA: TGCAGTGCTTCCTCCCCGCGGGAGTCAACAGATACGCAGTATTTT

clone size: -
V gene: TRBV6-5
D gene: -
J gene: TRBJ1-5
CDR3 protein: CASSYSNPSHSNQPQHF
CDR3 DNA: TGTGCCAGCAGTTACTCTAACCCCTCGCATAGCAATCAGCCCCAGCATTTT

clone size: -
V gene: TRBV28
D gene: -
J gene: TRBJ2-7
CDR3 protein: CASSLHDRKVDF
CDR3 DNA: TGTGCCAGCAGTTTACATGACAGGAAGGTGGACTTC

clone size: -
V gene: TRBV5-1
D gene: -
J gene: TRBJ2-7
CDR3 protein: CASSPWTTNYEQYF
CDR3 DNA: TGCGCCAGCAGCCCGTGGACTACAAACTACGAGCAGTACTTC

clone size: few
V gene: TRBV6-1
D gene: -
J gene: TRBJ2-2
CDR3 protein: CASRNVRNTGELFF
CDR3 DNA: TGTGCCAGCAGGAATGTGAGGAACACCGGGGAGCTGTTTTTT

clone size: -
V gene: TRBV4-1
D gene: TRBD2
J gene: TRBJ2-7
CDR3 protein: CASSRIGTSLDSYEQYF
CDR3 DNA: TGCGCCAGCAGCCGGATAGGGACTAGCTTGGACTCCTACGAGCAGTACTTC

clone size: few
V gene: TRBV29-1
D gene: -
J gene: TRBJ1-4
CDR3 protein: CSVAVRRGNEKLFF
CDR3 DNA: TGCAGCGTCGCCGTGAGACGGGGTAATGAAAAACTGTTTTTT

clone size: -
V gene: TRBV20-1
D gene: -
J gene: TRBJ2-5
CDR3 protein: CSGRATNQETQYF
CDR3 DNA: TGCAGTGGTCGTGCGACTAACCAAGAGACCCAGTACTTC

clone size: -
V gene: TRBV4-1
D gene: -
J gene: TRBJ2-3
CDR3 protein: CASSQEPASTDTQYF
CDR3 DNA: TGCGCCAGCAGCCAAGAACCGGCGAGCACAGATACGCAGTATTTT

clone size: few
V gene: TRBV10-3
D gene: TRBD2
J gene: TRBJ2-1
CDR3 protein: CAISAKTSGAVYEQFF
CDR3 DNA: TGTGCCATCAGTGCAAAGACTAGCGGAGCCGTATATGAGCAGTTCTTC

clone size: -
V gene: TRBV27
D gene: -
J gene: TRBJ2-1
CDR3 protein: CASSYYQGYEQFF
CDR3 DNA: TGTGCCAGCAGTTATTACCAGGGGTATGAGCAGTTCTTC

clone size: few
V gene: TRBV19
D gene: -
J gene: TRBJ2-2
CDR3 protein: CASRPSATKMNTGELFF
CDR3 DNA: TGTGCCAGTAGACCCTCGGCCACTAAGATGAACACCGGGGAGCTGTTTTTT

clone size: many
V gene: TRBV20-1
D gene: TRBD2
J gene: TRBJ2-3
CDR3 protein: CSARDSGRVGDTQYF
CDR3 DNA: TGCAGTGCTAGAGACAGCGGGAGGGTAGGAGATACGCAGTATTTT

clone size: -
V gene: TRBV29-1
D gene: -
J gene: TRBJ2-2
CDR3 protein: CSVQPTGNTGELFF
CDR3 DNA: TGCAGCGTTCAGCCGACAGGGAACACCGGGGAGCTGTTTTTT

clone size: few
V gene: TRBV7-4
D gene: -
J gene: TRBJ2-1
CDR3 protein: CRLLLPPEQFF
CDR3 DNA: TGTCGATTACTCCTCCCGCCTGAGCAGTTCTTC

clone size: many
V gene: TRBV12-3/TRBV12-4
D gene: TRBD1
J gene: TRBJ2-2
CDR3 protein: CASSSGQRNTGELFF
CDR3 DNA: TGTGCCAGCAGTTCGGGACAGCGTAACACCGGGGAGCTGTTTTTT

clone size: -
V gene: TRBV20-1
D gene: -
J gene: TRBJ2-1
CDR3 protein: CSATLWGLNEQFF
CDR3 DNA: TGCAGTGCTACCCTGTGGGGACTCAATGAGCAGTTCTTC

clone size: -
V gene: TRBV12-3/TRBV12-4
D gene: -
J gene: TRBJ1-5
CDR3 protein: CASSFGQGFWGNQPQHF
CDR3 DNA: TGTGCCAGCAGTTTCGGTCAGGGGTTTTGGGGCAATCAGCCCCAGCATTTT

clone size: -
V gene: TRBV25-1
D gene: TRBD1
J gene: TRBJ1-1
CDR3 protein: CASSGGAWTEAFF
CDR3 DNA: TGTGCCAGCTCAGGGGGCGCGTGGACTGAAGCTTTCTTT

clone size: -
V gene: TRBV18
D gene: -
J gene: TRBJ2-5
CDR3 protein: CASSPPAAGAETQYF
CDR3 DNA: TGTGCCAGCTCACCACCTGCAGCGGGTGCGGAGACCCAGTACTTC

clone size: -
V gene: TRBV7-9
D gene: TRBD1
J gene: TRBJ1-1
CDR3 protein: CASSRDRGGMNTEAFF
CDR3 DNA: TGTGCCAGCAGCCGCGACAGGGGTGGTATGAACACTGAAGCTTTCTTT

clone size: -
V gene: TRBV7-7
D gene: -
J gene: TRBJ2-5
CDR3 protein: CASRGDQETQYF
CDR3 DNA: TGTGCCAGCAGGGGGGACCAAGAGACCCAGTACTTC